One sample yielded the 20 T cell receptor beta chains listed below, sequenced in a study of regulatory T cells in long-lasting Graves disease. Building of the TCR beta libraries involved iRepertoire HTBI primers and Arm-PCR of CDR3 regions. TCRdb fed the multiplex PCR reads into MiXCR, producing one record per CDR3 protein. In the table there are roughly 400,000 distinct CDR3 sequences, about 15% of which are singletons. The sample's time point: newly diagnosed GD, antithyroid drugs for less than 3 months. RNA from PBMCs was the source of the TCR library. The same data also went into a second study, on T cells in Graves' hyperthyroidism and ophthalmopathy.

Sample: peripheral blood mononuclear cells (PBMCs), taken at new diagnosis, from a patient treated with antithyroid drugs. These TCRs come from a woman aged 40 to 50 with Graves disease.

V and J are TRBV6-2 or TRBV6-3 and TRBJ1-6; 10 bases line up with TRBD1. The CDR3 extends over 16 amino acids. The V gene's germline CDR1 is MNHEY and CDR2 SVGEGT. Losses at the gene ends were 3 bases for V and 10 bases for J; bases not matched to a gene: 9. The CDR3 bases are TGTGCCAGCAGTTATGGGACCCGGGACAGGGGCTCACCCCTCCACTTT. Translating it yields CASSYGTRDRGSPLHF.

This clonotype was picked up many times. The chain employs TRBV18 and TRBJ1-6; D gene unclear. CDR3 length: 13 amino acids. The V gene lost 2 bases and the J gene lost 14 bases, with 13 bases spanning the gap. CDR1 is KGHSH and CDR2 is LQKENI in the germline V gene. CDR3: CASSPSFGFALHF. The CDR3 coding sequence is TGTGCCAGCTCACCATCATTCGGGTTCGCCCTCCACTTT. Combining the CDR3 with reference TRBV18 and TRBJ1-6 gives the whole variable domain NAGVMQNPRHLVRRRGQEARLRCSPMKGHSHVYWYRQLPEEGLKFMVYLQKENIIDESGMPKERFSAEFPKEGPSILRIQQVVRGDSAAYFCASSPSFGFALHFGNGTRLTVT.

This chain links TRBV7-2 with TRBJ2-7, with D perhaps matching TRBD2 (5 bases). Germline values: CDR1 SGHTA, CDR2 FQGNSA. Deletions cut 2 bases from V and 6 bases from J, with 11 bases between. This CDR3 is built from 13 residues. The chain's CDR3 is CASSLYLGSEQYF. The CDR3 region has the DNA TGTGCCAGCAGCTTATACTTGGGGAGCGAGCAGTACTTC.

Points on this clonotype: One base away lies a much larger clone, so this may be a sequencing read error. This chain connects TRBV27 to TRBJ1-1; TRBD1 agrees at 7 bases. Trimming took 6 bases from V and 5 from J; bases not matched to a gene: 9. This CDR3 region has 14 residues. Per germline, CDR1 MNHEY and CDR2 SMNVEV (reference sequence). The CDR3 nucleotides are TGTGCCAGCAGACAGGGACAGCATGGGACTGAAGCTTTCTTT. Its protein product is CASRQGQHGTEAFF.

A remark on this clonotype: Germline and junction disagree at one end, which may indicate a read error. The chain employs TRBV20-1 and TRBJ2-4; D tentatively fits TRBD1 or TRBD2 (6 bases each). This CDR3 has 13 residues. The germline gives CDR1 DFQATT, CDR2 SNEGSKA (reference sequence). The chain's CDR3 is CSARGQIWNEPFF. Written as DNA, the CDR3 is TGCAGTGCTCGGGGGCAGATCTGGAATGAGCCGTTCTTC.

This chain uses TRBV19 with TRBJ1-4; 8 bases are shared with TRBD1. Losses at the gene ends were 7 bases for V and 6 bases for J; bases not matched to a gene: 7. Germline V CDR1 and CDR2: LNHDA, SQIVND (reference sequence). This CDR3 region has 14 residues. CDR3 coding DNA: TGTGCCAGTACCCCCGACAGGGGCCATGAAAAACTGTTTTTT. It codes for CASTPDRGHEKLFF.

This clonotype was found many times. The rearrangement uses TRBV12-3 or TRBV12-4 and TRBJ2-1; TRBD1 is a possible D gene (6 bases). Trimming shortened V by 5 bases and J by 6 bases, and 20 bases separated the two germline ends. The CDR3 contains 16 residues. This chain's CDR3 is CASSDPGHQGRNEQFF. The DNA for the CDR3 is TGTGCCAGCAGTGACCCGGGACACCAGGGTCGCAATGAGCAGTTCTTC.

This clonotype was seen repeatedly, ten times or more. The rearrangement uses TRBV28 and TRBJ2-7; no definite D call. Trimming pared 1 base from V and 5 bases from J, leaving 9 bases between. This CDR3 region has 13 residues. CDR1 and CDR2 (germline): MDHEN, SYDVKM. The CDR3 DNA is TGTGCCAGCAGTTTATCGGACGTCAACGAGCAGTACTTC. Encoded protein: CASSLSDVNEQYF.

With regard to this clonotype: This may stem from a read error, because a much larger clone lies one nucleotide away. This rearrangement joins TRBV29-1 to TRBJ2-1; 10 bases match TRBD1. The DNA end is a closer match to TRBJ2-5, so the J assignment may be wrong. CDR1 and CDR2 (germline): SQVTM, ANQGSEA. CDR3 size: 18 residues. CDR3 nucleotides: TGCAGCGTTGAAGGTGGACAGGGGGGAATTTTTTTGGAAGAGGCCCAGTACTTC. Protein: CSVEGGQGGIFLEEAQYF.

In regard to this clonotype: A clone one base away is much larger, so this may be a read error. The chain links TRBV27 to TRBJ1-2; TRBD1 agrees at 7 bases. Germline V gives CDR1 MNHEY, CDR2 SMNVEV (reference sequence). The CDR3 extends over 15 amino acids. The CDR3 loop reads CASSSPGGSNCGYTF. CDR3 DNA sequence: TGTGCCAGCAGTTCCCCAGGGGGATCGAACTGTGGCTACACCTTC.

In this sample, this clonotype turned up many times. V and J are TRBV11-3 and TRBJ2-2; D tentatively reads TRBD1 or TRBD2 (5 bases each). Germline V CDR1 and CDR2: SGHNT, YENEEA. This CDR3 region has 17 residues. The V end lost 5 bases, the J end lost 2 bases, and 18 bases lay between the germline ends. For the CDR3, the DNA is TGTGCCAGCAGCGCCAGATGGGACGGAATAAACACCGGGGAGCTGTTTTTT. It is translated as CASSARWDGINTGELFF.

This clonotype was found a few times. This chain uses TRBV24-1 with TRBJ2-3; 11 bases are a match to TRBD1. The CDR3 consists of 13 residues. The germline CDR1 and CDR2 sequences are KGHDR and SFDVKD. Trimming removed 9 bases from V and 5 bases from J; junction bases left unmatched: 3. Here the CDR3 DNA reads TGTGCCACCGGACAGGGGGCGGTAGATACGCAGTATTTT. This sequence encodes CATGQGAVDTQYF.

This rearrangement joins TRBV12-3 or TRBV12-4 to TRBJ1-1; no definite D call. The CDR3 length is 14 residues. Trimming removed 3 bases at V and 0 bases at J, with 8 bases between. As DNA, the CDR3 is TGTGCCAGCAGTTTCCAGGTCTTGAACACTGAAGCTTTCTTT. This codes for CASSFQVLNTEAFF.

This clonotype occurred once. This chain connects TRBV27 to TRBJ1-1; a weak D match, TRBD1 (5 bases). V gave up 3 bases and J gave up 0 bases, with 8 bases separating them. Germline CDR1 reads MNHEY; CDR2 reads SMNVEV (reference sequence). The CDR3 runs 14 residues. CDR3 region: CASSLTALNTEAFF. Here the CDR3 DNA reads TGTGCCAGCAGTTTGACAGCCTTGAACACTGAAGCTTTCTTT.

The CDR3 coding sequence is TGTGCCAGCAAAAATGACCGTCCCAATCAGCCCCAGCATTTT. Amino acids: CASKNDRPNQPQHF. The chain has TRBV12-3 or TRBV12-4 and TRBJ1-5; no clear D gene. The length of the CDR3 is 14 residues. V was shortened by 7 bases and J by 3 bases, with 13 bases between the two germline ends.

The chain couples TRBV13 to TRBJ2-1; D is undetermined. The CDR3 loop spans 14 amino acids. Germline V lookup: CDR1 PRHDT, CDR2 FYEKMQ (reference sequence). V lost 3 bases, J lost 3 bases, and 9 bases lay in between. The chain's CDR3 is CASSLSTLYNEQFF. The CDR3 nucleotides are TGTGCCAGCAGCTTGTCGACTCTCTACAATGAGCAGTTCTTC.

The J gene is TRBJ1-2, the V gene TRBV6-2 or TRBV6-3, with unresolved D. The CDR3 is 9 amino acids. V dropped 7 bases and J dropped 8 bases, with 5 bases sitting between them. Germline-derived CDR1 and CDR2 are MNHEY and SVGEGT. CDR3 amino acids: CASTEGYTF. DNA for the CDR3: TGTGCCAGCACCGAGGGCTACACCTTC.

On this clonotype itself: This could be a read error, since a much larger clone is one nucleotide away. The V call is TRBV19, the J call TRBJ2-3; 7 bases are shared with TRBD1. V trimming: 8 bases; J trimming: 1 base; junction bases outside the gene matches: 6. The CDR3 totals 14 residues. From germline, CDR1 is LNHDA and CDR2 SQIVND (reference sequence). In DNA, the CDR3 is TGTGCCAGTCGAGAGGGGGCGCGCACAGATACGCAGTATTTT. Translation: CASREGARTDTQYF.

This clonotype was recorded once. The rearrangement joins TRBV6-1 to TRBJ2-3; TRBD2 aligns across 7 bases. CDR3 size: 15 residues. Germline lookup yields CDR1 MNHNS and CDR2 SASEGT. Here the CDR3 DNA reads TGTGCGACAAGGGGACTAACAGAAGAGGCATATACGCAGTATTTT. Protein product: CATRGLTEEAYTQYF.

This clonotype was counted between two and nine times. The chain recombines TRBV13 with TRBJ2-6, with D tentatively TRBD1 (6 bases). The CDR3 has 16 residues. V lost 3 bases to trimming and J lost 0 bases, with 9 bases between them. Germline V CDR1 and CDR2: PRHDT, FYEKMQ (reference sequence). DNA for the CDR3: TGTGCCAGCAGCTTGGGACAAAACTCTGGGGCCAACGTCCTGACTTTC. Translated, it gives CASSLGQNSGANVLTF.